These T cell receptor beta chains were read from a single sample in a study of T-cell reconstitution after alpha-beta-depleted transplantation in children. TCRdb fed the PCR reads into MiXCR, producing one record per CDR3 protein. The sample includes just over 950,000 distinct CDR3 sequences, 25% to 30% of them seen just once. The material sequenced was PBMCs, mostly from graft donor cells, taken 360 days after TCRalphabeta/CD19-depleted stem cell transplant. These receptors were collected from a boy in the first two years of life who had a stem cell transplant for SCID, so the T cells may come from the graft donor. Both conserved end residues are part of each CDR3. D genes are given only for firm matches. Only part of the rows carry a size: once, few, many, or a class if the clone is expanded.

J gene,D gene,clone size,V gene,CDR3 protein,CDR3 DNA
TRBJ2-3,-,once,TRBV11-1,CASRVHVVGFGGDQDTQYF,TGTGCCAGCAGGGTACACGTCGTGGGATTTGGTGGGGACCAAGATACGCAGTATTTT
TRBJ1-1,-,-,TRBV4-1,CASSQQNTEAFF,TGCGCCAGCAGCCAACAGAACACTGAAGCTTTCTTT
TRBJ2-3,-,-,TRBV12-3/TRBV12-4,CASTRPGGESTDTQYF,TGTGCCAGCACCCGCCCAGGAGGGGAAAGCACAGATACGCAGTATTTT
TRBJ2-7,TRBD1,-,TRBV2,CASSGGTGAHF,TGTGCCAGCAGTGGAGGGACAGGGGCACACTTC
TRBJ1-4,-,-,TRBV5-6,CASSLGGVEKLFF,TGTGCCAGCAGCTTGGGGGGAGTGGAAAAACTGTTTTTT
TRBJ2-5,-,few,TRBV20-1,CSARGQVRETQYF,TGCAGTGCTAGGGGGCAGGTCCGCGAGACCCAGTACTTC
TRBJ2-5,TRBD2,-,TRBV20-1,CSARGLAGEWQETQYF,TGCAGTGCTAGAGGACTAGCGGGGGAATGGCAAGAGACCCAGTACTTC
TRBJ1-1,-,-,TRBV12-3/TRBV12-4,CASSYRVGAFF,TGTGCCAGCAGCTACAGGGTGGGAGCTTTCTTT
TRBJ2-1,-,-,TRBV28,CASGQRDRLINEQFF,TGTGCCAGCGGACAACGGGACCGACTAATCAATGAGCAGTTCTTC
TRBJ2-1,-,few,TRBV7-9,CASSLKAYGDEQFF,TGTGCCAGCAGCTTAAAGGCTTACGGGGATGAGCAGTTCTTC
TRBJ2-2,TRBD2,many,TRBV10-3,CAISGPPGGTGELFF,TGTGCCATCAGTGGTCCTCCGGGGGGGACCGGGGAGCTGTTTTTT
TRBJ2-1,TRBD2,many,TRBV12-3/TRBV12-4,CASSPIAGGYNEQFF,TGTGCCAGCAGTCCAATAGCGGGGGGATACAATGAGCAGTTCTTC
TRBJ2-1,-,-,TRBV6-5,CASSYNLEAAELDEQFF,TGTGCCAGCAGTTACAACCTGGAAGCGGCGGAGCTCGATGAGCAGTTCTTC
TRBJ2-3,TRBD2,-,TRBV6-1,CASSLDGSGGTDTQYF,TGTGCCAGCAGCCTGGACGGATCCGGGGGGACAGATACGCAGTATTTT
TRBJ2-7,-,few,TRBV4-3,CASSQDLGSLDGQYF,TGCGCCAGCAGCCAAGATCTTGGGAGTCTAGACGGGCAGTACTTC
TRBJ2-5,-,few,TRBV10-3,CAISIGRIETQYF,TGTGCCATCAGTATTGGGAGGATCGAGACCCAGTACTTC
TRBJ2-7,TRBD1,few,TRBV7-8,CASSLRGQGALEQYF,TGTGCCAGCAGCTTAAGGGGACAGGGGGCCCTCGAGCAGTACTTC
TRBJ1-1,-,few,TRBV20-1,CSASSRNTEAFF,TGCAGTGCGTCCTCGAGGAACACTGAAGCTTTCTTT
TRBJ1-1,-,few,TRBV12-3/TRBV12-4,CASSLSTKGNTEAFF,TGTGCCAGCAGTTTATCGACGAAAGGGAACACTGAAGCTTTCTTT
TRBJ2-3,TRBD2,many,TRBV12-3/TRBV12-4,CASSLAGVTDTQYF,TGTGCCAGCAGTCTAGCGGGGGTCACAGATACGCAGTATTTT
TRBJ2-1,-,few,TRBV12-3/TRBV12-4,CASSHPRHMNEQFF,TGTGCCAGCAGTCACCCGAGGCATATGAATGAGCAGTTCTTC
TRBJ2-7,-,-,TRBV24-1,CATSDVEPTTYEQYF,TGTGCCACCAGTGATGTGGAGCCCACAACCTACGAGCAGTACTTC
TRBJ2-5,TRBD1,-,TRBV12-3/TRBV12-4,CASSLATDRRVKETQYF,TGTGCCAGCAGTTTAGCGACGGACAGGAGAGTGAAAGAGACCCAGTACTTC
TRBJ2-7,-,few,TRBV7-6,CASSLVVDSYEQYF,TGTGCCAGCAGCTTAGTCGTAGACTCCTACGAGCAGTACTTC
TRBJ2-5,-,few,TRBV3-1,CASSPLTRQETQYF,TGTGCCAGCAGCCCTCTGACACGCCAAGAGACCCAGTACTTC
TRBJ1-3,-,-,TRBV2,CASTEQGMISGNTIYF,TGTGCCAGCACCGAGCAGGGGATGATCTCTGGAAACACCATATATTTT
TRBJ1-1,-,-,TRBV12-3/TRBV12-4,CASRGQGFAEAFF,TGTGCCAGCAGAGGGCAGGGATTCGCTGAAGCTTTCTTT
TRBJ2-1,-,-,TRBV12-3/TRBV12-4,CASRPQVVSSYNEQFF,TGTGCCAGCAGACCCCAAGTCGTGAGCTCCTACAATGAGCAGTTCTTC
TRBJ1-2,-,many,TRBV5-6,CASSPGRRDGYTF,TGTGCCAGCAGCCCTGGACGGCGGGATGGCTACACCTTC
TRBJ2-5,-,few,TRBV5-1,CASSTDSQETQYF,TGCGCCAGCAGCACGGACAGCCAAGAGACCCAGTACTTC
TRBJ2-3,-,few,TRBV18,CASSLQQVDTQYF,TGTGCCAGCTCACTCCAGCAGGTAGATACGCAGTATTTT
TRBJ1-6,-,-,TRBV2,CASSEEVGNSPLHF,TGTGCCAGCAGTGAGGAGGTCGGGAATTCACCCCTCCACTTT
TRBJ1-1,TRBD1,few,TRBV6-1,CASRGQNTMNTEAFF,TGTGCCAGCAGGGGACAGAACACCATGAACACTGAAGCTTTCTTT
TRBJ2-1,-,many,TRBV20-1,CSASPLEGLGNEQFF,TGCAGTGCTAGCCCGCTAGAGGGCTTGGGCAATGAGCAGTTCTTC
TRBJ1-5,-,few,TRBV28,CASRLSNQPQHF,TGTGCCAGCCGGCTCAGCAATCAGCCCCAGCATTTT